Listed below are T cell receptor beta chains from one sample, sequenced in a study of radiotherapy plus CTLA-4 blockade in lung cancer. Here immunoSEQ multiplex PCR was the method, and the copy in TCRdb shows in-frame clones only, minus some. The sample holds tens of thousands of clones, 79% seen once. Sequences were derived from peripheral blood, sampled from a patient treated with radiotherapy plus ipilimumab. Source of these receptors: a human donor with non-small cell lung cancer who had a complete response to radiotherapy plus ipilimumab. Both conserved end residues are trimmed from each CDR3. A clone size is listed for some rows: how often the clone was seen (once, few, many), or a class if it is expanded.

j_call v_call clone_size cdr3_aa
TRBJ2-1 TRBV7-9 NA ASSLAEGLAGDDEQF
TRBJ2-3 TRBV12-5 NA ASGLDRGLRTDTQY
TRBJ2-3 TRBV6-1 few ASWQPSTDTQY
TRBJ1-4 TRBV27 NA ASSYRPRGVEKLF
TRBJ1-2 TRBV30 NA AWETGIYGYT
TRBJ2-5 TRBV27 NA ASSGHGGQETQY
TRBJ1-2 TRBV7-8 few ASSLAGGGGYYGYT
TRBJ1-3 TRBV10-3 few AISDQSDTIY
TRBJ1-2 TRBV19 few ASSTRTGGYGYT
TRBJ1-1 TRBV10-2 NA ASSDLTPNTEAF
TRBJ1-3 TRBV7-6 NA ASSLLATGIGNTIY
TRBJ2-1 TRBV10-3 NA AISVYNEQF
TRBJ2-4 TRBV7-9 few ASSLGVRGNIQY
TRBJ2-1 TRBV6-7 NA ASSSGGPYNEQF
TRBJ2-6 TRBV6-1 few ASTQGSGANVLT
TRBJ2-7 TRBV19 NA ASSIVTGGYEQY
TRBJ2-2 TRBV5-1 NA ASSPGEVSGELF
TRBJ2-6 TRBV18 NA ASSTGAGANVLT
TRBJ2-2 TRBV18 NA ASSTGLTNTGELF
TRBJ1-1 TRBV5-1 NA ASSSRQGLEAF
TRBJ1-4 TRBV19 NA ASSGGTVGEKLF
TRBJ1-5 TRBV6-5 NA ASSTAGQPQH
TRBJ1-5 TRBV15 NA ATSRDPTGFRQPQH
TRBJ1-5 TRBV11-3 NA ASSLNSNQPQH
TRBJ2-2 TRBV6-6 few ASRLSGANAGELF
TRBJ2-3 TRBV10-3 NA AIRTSDSTDTQY
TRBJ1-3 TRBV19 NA ASSILSVGNTIY
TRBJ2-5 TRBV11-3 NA ASSLAGVLETQY
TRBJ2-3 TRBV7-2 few ASSSLMGTGKGDTQY